This TCR beta chain was sequenced in a study of T cells expressing NK-cell markers. Across the study: TCR beta repertoires came from sorted CD3+CD56+NKG2C+, CD3+CD56+NKG2C- and CD3+CD56-NKG2C+ T cells.

Note on this clonotype: The target antigen is unknown.

The CDR3 runs to 13 residues. Germline V gene lookup returns CDR1 SGDLS and CDR2 YYNGEE. A 5'RACE template switching approach incorporating UMIs was used to make TCR beta cDNA. TCRdb re-called the 5' RACE reads; every CDR3 protein appears as one record, without DNA. This sample's table reports about 430,000 distinct CDR3 sequences. General study results and limits: Dominant NKG2C+ clonotype frequencies of about 1.0-8% of CD8+ T cells were measured in more than 5 donors.

The specimen was blood T cells: a sorted CD56 or NKG2C T cell subset, CD4+ or CD8+ T cells, or bulk PBMC T cells (not recorded which). The rearrangement uses TRBV9 and TRBJ1-5; the D gene TCRdb calls, TRBD1, cannot be checked with no DNA. This TCR derives from a woman aged 45-59 years in good health. The CDR3 protein is CASSVGQGEPQHF.